These 4 T cell receptor beta chains share one sample of origin, sequenced in a study of blood T cell repertoires in COVID-19. Sequencing used immunoSEQ multiplex PCR; TCRdb keeps in-frame clones, though not all of them. This sample has more than 400,000 clones, with 90% found just once. The sample taken for sequencing was PBMCs or T cells enriched from blood (not recorded which). These TCRs come from a young man who had recovered from COVID-19.

This clone appeared once. This chain's CDR3 is CASSSTMTGTSPPLHF. For the CDR3, the DNA is TGTGCCAGCAGCTCCACTATGACAGGGACCAGTCCACCCCTCCACTTT. V usage is TRBV21-1 and J usage is TRBJ1-6; TRBD1 is the table's D call, not checked against the DNA. TRBV21-1 is noted as a pseudogene. There are 16 residues in the CDR3.

In DNA form, the CDR3 reads TGCGCCAGCAGCCGGGACAGGGACACAGATACGCAGTATTTT. Its translation is CASSRDRDTDTQYF. The chain couples TRBV10-1 to TRBJ2-3; TRBD1 matches 9 bases. V lost 6 bases to trimming and J lost 2 bases; unmatched junction nucleotides: 3. From germline, CDR1 is WNHNN and CDR2 SYGVQD (reference sequence). The length of the CDR3 is 14 residues.

The gene calls are TRBV9 and TRBJ1-4; TRBD1 agrees at 8 bases. Losses at the gene ends were 2 bases for V and 5 bases for J; bases not matched to a gene: 5. Germline CDR1 reads SGDLS; CDR2 reads YYNGEE. CDR3 size: 15 residues. CDR3 sequence (DNA): TGTGCCAGCAGCGTCCGGGACAGGTCCAATGAAAAACTGTTTTTT. Translated: CASSVRDRSNEKLFF.

The chain employs TRBV7-3 and TRBJ2-5; a weak D match, TRBD2 (6 bases). Trimming stripped 4 bases from V and 2 bases from J, with 8 bases between. There are 13 residues in the CDR3. Germline-derived CDR1 and CDR2 are SGHTA and FQGTGA. CDR3: CASSYGGQETQYF. DNA for the CDR3: TGTGCCAGCAGCTACGGGGGACAAGAGACCCAGTACTTC. The variable domain in full, completed from reference TRBV7-3 and TRBJ2-5, reads GAGVSQTPSNKVTEKGKYVELRCDPISGHTALYWYRQSLGQGPEFLIYFQGTGAADDSGLPNDRFFAVRPEGSVSTLKIQRTERGDSAVYLCASSYGGQETQYFGPGTRLLVL.